This is a list of T cell receptor beta chains from one sample in a study of blood T cells in healthy people across ages. TCRdb ran MiXCR on the 5' RACE reads and lists one entry per CDR3 protein. This sample has 850,000 or so distinct CDR3 sequences, with 25% to 30% found just once. Material: blood. These receptors originate from a woman older than 75 in good health. CDR3s include the opening cysteine and the closing phenylalanine or tryptophan. D genes are given only for firm matches. Rows may omit the clone size; those that give it use once, few, many or a size class.

>many|TRBJ2-3|17|TRBD2|TRBV6-6
TGTGCCAGCAGTCACATACTAGCGGGGGGTGGCACAGATACGCAGTATTTT
CASSHILAGGGTDTQYF
>many|TRBJ2-1|13|-|TRBV3-1
TGTGCCAGCAGCCCCCGGCTCCCCAATGAGCAGTTCTTC
CASSPRLPNEQFF
>-|TRBJ2-7|15|TRBD2|TRBV10-1
TGCGCCAGCAGTGGGGGACTAGCTTCTCCCTACGAGCAGTACTTC
CASSGGLASPYEQYF
>few|TRBJ2-5|12|-|TRBV20-1
TGCAGTGCCTCTGGGGCAGTCGAGACCCAGTACTTC
CSASGAVETQYF
>many|TRBJ2-1|15|-|TRBV7-2
TGTGCCAGCAGCTTAGAGGGAGTTGGCTACAATGAGCAGTTCTTC
CASSLEGVGYNEQFF
>-|TRBJ2-1|14|TRBD2|TRBV27
TGTGCCAGCAGATGGACTAGCGGGCTCAATGAGCAGTTCTTC
CASRWTSGLNEQFF
>many|TRBJ2-7|15|TRBD2|TRBV28
TGTGCCAGCAGTACCCGGGGGGGGAGCTCCTACGAGCAGTACTTC
CASSTRGGSSYEQYF
>-|TRBJ2-5|15|-|TRBV6-5
TGTGCCAGCAGTTACTCAAGGGGCAGCCAAGAGACCCAGTACTTC
CASSYSRGSQETQYF
>many|TRBJ2-1|16|-|TRBV20-1
TGCAGTGCTACCATGAGTCCACAGACCTCCTACAATGAGCAGTTCTTC
CSATMSPQTSYNEQFF
>once|TRBJ1-6|13|-|TRBV3-1
TGTGCCGGCAGCCAAGAGGGAGTATCGCCCCTCCACTTT
CAGSQEGVSPLHF
>many|TRBJ2-5|15|TRBD2|TRBV4-3
TGCGCCAGCAGCCTCTCCTGGGGCGGGGGAGAGACCCAGTACTTC
CASSLSWGGGETQYF
>-|TRBJ2-2|17|-|TRBV4-3
TGCGCCACCTCAATCCATGGAGGGGGACGGGGCACCGGGGAGCTGTTTTTT
CATSIHGGGRGTGELFF
>-|TRBJ1-1|14|TRBD1|TRBV15
TGTGCCACCAGCAGGGACAGGAGGAACACTGAAGCTTTCTTT
CATSRDRRNTEAFF
>many|TRBJ1-2|15|-|TRBV12-3/TRBV12-4
TGTGCCAGCAGTTTGTTGAGACAGATAAACTATGGCTACACCTTC
CASSLLRQINYGYTF
>-|TRBJ2-3|12|TRBD1|TRBV29-1
TGCAGCGTTGAAGTTACACGGGACAGGGTGTATTTT
CSVEVTRDRVYF
>-|TRBJ1-1|16|TRBD1|TRBV20-1
TGCAGTGCTAGAGATCCTAGGACAGGGGTGAACACTGAAGCTTTCTTT
CSARDPRTGVNTEAFF
>many|TRBJ2-1|20|TRBD2|TRBV6-2/TRBV6-3
TGTGCCAGCAACGGTGTCACCGGGACTAGCGCGATATCCTCCTACAATGAGCAGTTCTTC
CASNGVTGTSAISSYNEQFF
>many|TRBJ2-2|17|TRBD1|TRBV18
TGTGCCAGCTCACCAAGTATCCGGGACAGAAACACCGGGGAGCTGTTTTTT
CASSPSIRDRNTGELFF
>few|TRBJ2-1|14|-|TRBV5-1
TGCGCCAGCAGCTTGGCCGGGCAGCAAGAGACCCAGTTCTTC
CASSLAGQQETQFF
>many|TRBJ2-1|15|-|TRBV20-1
TGCAGTGCTAGAGTTGGGGGGAGCTCCTACAATGAGCAGTTCTTC
CSARVGGSSYNEQFF
>many|TRBJ2-1|13|-|TRBV11-3
TGTGCCAGCAGCCTCCAAATGCGGGGCGAGCAGTTCTTC
CASSLQMRGEQFF
>many|TRBJ1-2|15|-|TRBV5-5
TGTGCCAGCAGCTTGGACGTAAGGAGCCCCTATGGCTACACCTTC
CASSLDVRSPYGYTF
>-|TRBJ2-5|15|TRBD2|TRBV6-6
TGTGCCAGCAGTCCCAGCGCGGGAGCGCGGGAGACCCAGTACTTC
CASSPSAGARETQYF
>-|TRBJ2-7|15|TRBD1|TRBV5-5
TGTGCCAGCAGCTTTTCGGACAGGGTTGACTACGAGCAGTACTTC
CASSFSDRVDYEQYF
>many|TRBJ1-2|13|-|TRBV20-1
TGCAGTGCTGCACAGGGATCCAACTATGGCTACACCTTC
CSAAQGSNYGYTF
>-|TRBJ2-6|16|-|TRBV27
TGTGCCAGCAGCACATTACAGAGCTCTGGGGTCAACGTCCTGACTTTC
CASSTLQSSGVNVLTF
>-|TRBJ1-5|15|TRBD1|TRBV20-1
TGCAGTGCTGGTTCGGGACAGAGTCCCAACCAGCCCCAGCATTTT
CSAGSGQSPNQPQHF
>-|TRBJ1-1|12|-|TRBV10-3
TGTGCCATCAGTGCAGGGGTCACTGAAGCTTTCTTT
CAISAGVTEAFF
>few|TRBJ1-1|15|-|TRBV18
TGTGCCAGCTCACCACCGGTACAGCGCGGAACTGAAGCTTTCTTT
CASSPPVQRGTEAFF
>many|TRBJ2-7|13|-|TRBV3-1
TGTGCCAGCAGCCATCAGGGTCCCTACGAGCAGTACTTC
CASSHQGPYEQYF
>-|TRBJ2-7|15|-|TRBV5-1
TGCGCCAGCAGCACCGGAGGCGCATCGGTCTACGAGCAGTACTTC
CASSTGGASVYEQYF
>-|TRBJ1-2|19|TRBD1|TRBV7-2
TGTGCCAGCAGCCCGGACCACCGGGACAGGGGACAACAACCCTATGGCTACACCTTC
CASSPDHRDRGQQPYGYTF
>few|TRBJ1-4|14|-|TRBV5-1
TGCGCCAGCAGCTTGGGCCTGAAGAATGAAAAACTGTTTTTT
CASSLGLKNEKLFF
>-|TRBJ1-1|13|-|TRBV6-6
TGTGCCAGCAGCACCCTAGGGAACACTGAAGCTTTCTTT
CASSTLGNTEAFF
>many|TRBJ2-1|14|-|TRBV7-2
TGTGCCAGCAGCTTGGTCGGGACAAACAATGAGCAGTTCTTC
CASSLVGTNNEQFF
>-|TRBJ2-7|15|-|TRBV7-8
TGTGCCAGCAGCCCAGATCTCGGGGGACTCAACGAGCAGTACTTC
CASSPDLGGLNEQYF
>few|TRBJ1-2|15|-|TRBV12-3/TRBV12-4
TGTGCCAGCAGTTTATCGGGGGCCCAACTCTATGGCTACACCTTC
CASSLSGAQLYGYTF
>many|TRBJ2-3|14|-|TRBV7-2
TGTGCCAGCAGCCCGTTGGCTGGAGGCAATACGCAGTATTTT
CASSPLAGGNTQYF
>few|TRBJ1-1|11|-|TRBV20-1
TGCAGTGCCGGGGCTGCTGTTGAAGCTTTCTTT
CSAGAAVEAFF
>many|TRBJ2-5|15|-|TRBV7-9
TGTGCCAGCAGCCCCCCTTCTAGCTCATGGGAGACCCAGTACTTC
CASSPPSSSWETQYF
>-|TRBJ2-7|14|TRBD1|TRBV20-1
TGCAGTGCTAAGAGAGGGGACAGGGACTACGAGCAGTACTTC
CSAKRGDRDYEQYF
>many|TRBJ2-7|14|TRBD1|TRBV5-5
TGTGCCAGCAGCCGGGACAGGGGGGTCTACGAGCAGTACTTC
CASSRDRGVYEQYF
>few|TRBJ2-1|12|-|TRBV3-1
TGTGCCAGCAGCCAGCGTCCCCTGGAGCAGTTCTTC
CASSQRPLEQFF
>-|TRBJ1-2|14|-|TRBV14
TGTGCCGGCAGCCAAGATCCCGGGAGAGGTGGCTACACCTTC
CAGSQDPGRGGYTF
>many|TRBJ2-1|13|-|TRBV6-2/TRBV6-3
TGTGCCAGCAGTTACGCGGTCTCCGGCGAGCAGTTCTTC
CASSYAVSGEQFF
>-|TRBJ2-7|14|TRBD1|TRBV27
TGTGCCAGCAGAACCGGGGACAGCTCCTACGAGCAGTACTTC
CASRTGDSSYEQYF
>many|TRBJ1-2|11|-|TRBV29-1
TGCAGCGTTGCCAGGAGTGATGGCTACACCTTC
CSVARSDGYTF
>-|TRBJ2-1|17|-|TRBV5-1
TGCGCCAGCAGCCTTAGGACACGAGCGAGCTCCTACAATGAGCAGTTCTTC
CASSLRTRASSYNEQFF
>-|TRBJ2-3|14|-|TRBV2
TGTGCCAGCACTCCCGGGGGCGGGATTGATACGCAGTATTTT
CASTPGGGIDTQYF
>-|TRBJ2-2|18|-|TRBV18
TGTGCCAGCTCACCACTCGAAAGAGGTCCCGCGAACACCGGGGAGCTGTTTTTT
CASSPLERGPANTGELFF
>-|TRBJ1-1|16|TRBD1|TRBV5-1
TGCGCCAGCAGCGCGGGACAGGGGGCGCAAAACACTGAAGCTTTCTTT
CASSAGQGAQNTEAFF
>many|TRBJ2-1|16|TRBD1|TRBV20-1
TGCAGTGCTAGAGGAAGGGACAGGCTACAATACAATGAGCAGTTCTTC
CSARGRDRLQYNEQFF
>-|TRBJ2-2|16|TRBD1|TRBV24-1
TGTGCCACCAGTGATTTTCAGGGGGCGCGGACCGGGGAGCTGTTTTTT
CATSDFQGARTGELFF
>many|TRBJ2-1|16|-|TRBV7-9
TGTGCCAGCAGCAGTTTGGGACTCGGGCCCTACAATGAGCAGTTCTTC
CASSSLGLGPYNEQFF
>-|TRBJ2-3|17|TRBD2|TRBV20-1
TGCAGTGCTAGAGATGGATCTAGCGGGGGGGTGGCAGATACGCAGTATTTT
CSARDGSSGGVADTQYF
>few|TRBJ1-6|15|TRBD1|TRBV9
TGTGCCAGCAGCCGAGGGACAGGCTTTGGTTCACCCCTCCACTTT
CASSRGTGFGSPLHF
>many|TRBJ2-7|15|-|TRBV11-2
TGTGCCAGCAGCTTAGATCTAGGGCAGGCTCACGAGCAGTACTTC
CASSLDLGQAHEQYF
>few|TRBJ1-2|12|-|TRBV10-3
TGTGCCATCGGTGTGGTAGGGAGCGGCTACACCTTC
CAIGVVGSGYTF
>-|TRBJ1-1|16|TRBD1|TRBV7-9
TGTGCCAGCAGCCTCGCTGTTCGCAGGGGGCATACTGAAGCTTTCTTT
CASSLAVRRGHTEAFF